This T cell receptor beta chain originates from a study of neoadjuvant anti-PD-1 for oral cavity cancer. Clones were sequenced by immunoSEQ multiplex PCR, and TCRdb holds only the in-frame ones, with some missing. Of more than 10,000 clones detected, 50% to 75% appear once; the ten largest clones hold about 2.4%. Germline V CDR1 and CDR2: SGDLS, YYNGEE. V lost 0 bases, J lost 6 bases, and 15 bases lay in between. The CDR3 extends over 15 amino acids. This clonotype was obtained from a person aged 35-79 years with oral cavity squamous cell carcinoma. The chain has TRBV9 and TRBJ1-2; D remains ambiguous. Material: PBMCs, obtained before nivolumab (anti-PD-1) treatment. Here the CDR3 DNA reads TGTGCCAGCAGCGTAGTAGGGCAGACATATCATGGCTACACCTTC. Translating gives CASSVVGQTYHGYTF.